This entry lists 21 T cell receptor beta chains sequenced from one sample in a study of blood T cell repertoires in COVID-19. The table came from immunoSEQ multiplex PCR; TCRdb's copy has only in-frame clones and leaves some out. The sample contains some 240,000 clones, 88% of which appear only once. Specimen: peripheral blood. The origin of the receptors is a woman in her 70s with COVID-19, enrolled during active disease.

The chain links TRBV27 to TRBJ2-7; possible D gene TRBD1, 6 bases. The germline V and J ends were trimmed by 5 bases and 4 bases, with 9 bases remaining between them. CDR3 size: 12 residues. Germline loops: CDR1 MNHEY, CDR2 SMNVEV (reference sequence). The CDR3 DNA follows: TGTGCCAGCAGTAAACAGGGATACGAGCAGTACTTC. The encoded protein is CASSKQGYEQYF.

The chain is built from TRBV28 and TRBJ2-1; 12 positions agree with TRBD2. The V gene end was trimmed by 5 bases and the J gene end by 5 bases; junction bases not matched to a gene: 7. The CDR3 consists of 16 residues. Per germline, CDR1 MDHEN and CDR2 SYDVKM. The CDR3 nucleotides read TGTGCCAGCAGTCCACCTCTAGCGGGAGGGGACAATGAGCAGTTCTTC. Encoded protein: CASSPPLAGGDNEQFF.

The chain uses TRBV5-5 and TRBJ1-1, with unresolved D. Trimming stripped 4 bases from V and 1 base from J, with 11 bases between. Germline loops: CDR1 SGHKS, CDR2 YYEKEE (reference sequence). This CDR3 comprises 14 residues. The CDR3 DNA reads TGTGCCAGCAGCGCGGGTTTCTCGAACACTGAAGCTTTCTTT. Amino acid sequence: CASSAGFSNTEAFF.

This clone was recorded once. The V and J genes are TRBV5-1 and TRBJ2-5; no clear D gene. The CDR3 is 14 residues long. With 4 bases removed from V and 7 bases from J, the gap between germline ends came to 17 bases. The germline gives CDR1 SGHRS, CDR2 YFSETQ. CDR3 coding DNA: TGCGCCAGCAGCCGCGGCCGGCTGGATGGGACCCAGTACTTC. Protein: CASSRGRLDGTQYF.

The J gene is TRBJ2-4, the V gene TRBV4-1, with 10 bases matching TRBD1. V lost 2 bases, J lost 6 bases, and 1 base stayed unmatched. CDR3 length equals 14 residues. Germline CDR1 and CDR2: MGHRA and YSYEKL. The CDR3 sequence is CASSQRTGGNIQYF. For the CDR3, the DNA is TGCGCCAGCAGCCAAAGGACAGGGGGAAACATTCAGTACTTC.

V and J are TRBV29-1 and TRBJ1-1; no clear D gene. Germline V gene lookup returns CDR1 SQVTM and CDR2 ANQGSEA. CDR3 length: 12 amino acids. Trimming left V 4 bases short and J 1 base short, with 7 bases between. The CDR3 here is CSVGLGNTEAFF. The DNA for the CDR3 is TGCAGCGTTGGACTAGGGAACACTGAAGCTTTCTTT.

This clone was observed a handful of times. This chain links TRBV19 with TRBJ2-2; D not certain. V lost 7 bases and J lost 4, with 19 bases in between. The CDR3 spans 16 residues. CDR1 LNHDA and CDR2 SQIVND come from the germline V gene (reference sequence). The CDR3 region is CASIQKGDLGTGELFF. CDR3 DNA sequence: TGTGCCAGTATCCAAAAAGGAGATCTTGGCACCGGGGAGCTGTTTTTT.

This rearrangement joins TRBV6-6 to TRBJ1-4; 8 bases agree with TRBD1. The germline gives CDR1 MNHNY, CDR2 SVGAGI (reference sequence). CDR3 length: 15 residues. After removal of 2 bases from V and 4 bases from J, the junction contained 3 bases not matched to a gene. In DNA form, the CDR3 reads TGTGCCAGCAGTTACCGGACAGGGATTAATGAAAAACTGTTTTTT. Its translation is CASSYRTGINEKLFF.

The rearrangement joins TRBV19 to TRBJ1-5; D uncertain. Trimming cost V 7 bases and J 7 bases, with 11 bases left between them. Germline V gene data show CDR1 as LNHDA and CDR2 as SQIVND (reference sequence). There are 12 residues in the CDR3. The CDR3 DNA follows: TGTGCCAGTAATTTCGCGGGCCAGCCCCAGCATTTT. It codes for CASNFAGQPQHF.

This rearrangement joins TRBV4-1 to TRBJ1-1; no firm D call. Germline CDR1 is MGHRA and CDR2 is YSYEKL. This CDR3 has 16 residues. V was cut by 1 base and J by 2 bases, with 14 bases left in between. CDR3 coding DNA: TGCGCCAGCAGCCAAGCCTCCGAGAGTCACAACACTGAAGCTTTCTTT. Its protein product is CASSQASESHNTEAFF.

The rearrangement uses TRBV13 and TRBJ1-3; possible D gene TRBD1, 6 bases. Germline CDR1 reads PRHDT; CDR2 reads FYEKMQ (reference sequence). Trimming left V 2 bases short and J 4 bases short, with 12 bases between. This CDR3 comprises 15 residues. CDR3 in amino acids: CASSLKRGLGNTIYF. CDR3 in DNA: TGTGCCAGCAGCTTAAAGCGGGGGCTCGGAAACACCATATATTTT.

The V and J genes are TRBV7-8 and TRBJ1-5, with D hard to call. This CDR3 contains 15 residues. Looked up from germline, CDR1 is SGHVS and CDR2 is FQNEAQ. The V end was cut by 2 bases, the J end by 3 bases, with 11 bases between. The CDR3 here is CASSLQTGNNQPQHF. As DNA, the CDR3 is TGTGCCAGCAGCTTACAGACGGGAAACAATCAGCCCCAGCATTTT.

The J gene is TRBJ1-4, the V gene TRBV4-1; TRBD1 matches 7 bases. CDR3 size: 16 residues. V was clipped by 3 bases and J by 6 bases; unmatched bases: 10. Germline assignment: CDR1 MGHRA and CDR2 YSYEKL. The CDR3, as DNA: TGCGCCAGCAGCCATAAAAGTCGGACAGGAGATGAAAAACTGTTTTTT. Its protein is CASSHKSRTGDEKLFF.

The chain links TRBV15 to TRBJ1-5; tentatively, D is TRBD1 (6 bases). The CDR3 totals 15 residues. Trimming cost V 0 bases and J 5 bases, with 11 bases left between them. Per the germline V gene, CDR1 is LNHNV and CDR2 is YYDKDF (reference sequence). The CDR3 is CATSRERGFDQPQHF. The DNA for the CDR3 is TGTGCCACCAGCAGAGAGAGGGGGTTCGATCAGCCCCAGCATTTT.

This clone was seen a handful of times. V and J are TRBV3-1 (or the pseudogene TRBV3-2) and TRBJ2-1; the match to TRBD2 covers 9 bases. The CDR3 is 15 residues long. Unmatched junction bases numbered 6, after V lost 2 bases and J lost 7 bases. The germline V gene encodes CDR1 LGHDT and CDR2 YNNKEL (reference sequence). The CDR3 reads CASSQTLAGKNEQFF. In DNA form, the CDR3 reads TGTGCCAGCAGCCAAACCCTAGCGGGGAAGAATGAGCAGTTCTTC.

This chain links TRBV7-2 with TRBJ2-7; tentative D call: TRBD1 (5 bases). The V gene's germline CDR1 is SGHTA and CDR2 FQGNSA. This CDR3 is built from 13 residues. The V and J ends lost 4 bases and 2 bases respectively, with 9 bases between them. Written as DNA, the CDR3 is TGTGCCAGCAGCTGGGCAGGGCCCTACGAGCAGTACTTC. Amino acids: CASSWAGPYEQYF.

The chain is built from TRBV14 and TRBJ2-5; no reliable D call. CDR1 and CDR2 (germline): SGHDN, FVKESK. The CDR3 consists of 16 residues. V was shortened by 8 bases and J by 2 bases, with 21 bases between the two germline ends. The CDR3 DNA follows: TGTGCCAGCTCAACCCGTCCCCGAGGCCGGCAAGAGACCCAGTACTTC. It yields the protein CASSTRPRGRQETQYF. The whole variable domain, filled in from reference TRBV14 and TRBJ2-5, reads EAGVTQFPSHSVIEKGQTVTLRCDPISGHDNLYWYRRVMGKEIKFLLHFVKESKQDESGMPNNRFLAERTGGTYSTLKVQPAELEDSGVYFCASSTRPRGRQETQYFGPGTRLLVL.

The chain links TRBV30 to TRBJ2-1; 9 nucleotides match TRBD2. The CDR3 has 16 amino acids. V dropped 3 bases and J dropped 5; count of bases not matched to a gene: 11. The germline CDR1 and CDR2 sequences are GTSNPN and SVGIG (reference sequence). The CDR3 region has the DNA TGTGCCTGGAGCTCCGAGGCGGGAGGGCCGCACAATGAGCAGTTCTTC. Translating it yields CAWSSEAGGPHNEQFF. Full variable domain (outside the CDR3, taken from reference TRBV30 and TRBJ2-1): SQTIHQWPATLVQPVGSPLSLECTVEGTSNPNLYWYRQAAGRGLQLLFYSVGIGQISSEVPQNLSASRPQDRQFILSSKKLLLSDSGFYLCAWSSEAGGPHNEQFFGPGTRLTVL.

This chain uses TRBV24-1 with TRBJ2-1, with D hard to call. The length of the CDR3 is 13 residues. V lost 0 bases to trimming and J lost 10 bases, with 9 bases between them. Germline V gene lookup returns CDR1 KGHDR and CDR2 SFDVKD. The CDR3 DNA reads TGTGCCACCAGTGATTTGCAGTCAGGAGAGCAGTTCTTC. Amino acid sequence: CATSDLQSGEQFF.

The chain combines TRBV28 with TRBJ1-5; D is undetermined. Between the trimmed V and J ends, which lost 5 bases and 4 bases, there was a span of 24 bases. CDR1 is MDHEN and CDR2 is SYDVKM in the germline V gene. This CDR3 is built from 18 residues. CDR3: CASSAVYSLLYRNQPQHF. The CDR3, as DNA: TGTGCCAGCAGTGCAGTTTATTCACTTTTGTACAGAAATCAGCCCCAGCATTTT.

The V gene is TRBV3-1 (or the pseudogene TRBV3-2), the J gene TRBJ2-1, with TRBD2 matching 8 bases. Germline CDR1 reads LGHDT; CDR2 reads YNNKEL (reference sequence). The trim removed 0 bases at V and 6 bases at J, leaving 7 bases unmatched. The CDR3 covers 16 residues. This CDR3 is CASSQDLAGMGNEQFF. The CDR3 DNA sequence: TGTGCCAGCAGCCAAGATTTAGCGGGAATGGGCAATGAGCAGTTCTTC.